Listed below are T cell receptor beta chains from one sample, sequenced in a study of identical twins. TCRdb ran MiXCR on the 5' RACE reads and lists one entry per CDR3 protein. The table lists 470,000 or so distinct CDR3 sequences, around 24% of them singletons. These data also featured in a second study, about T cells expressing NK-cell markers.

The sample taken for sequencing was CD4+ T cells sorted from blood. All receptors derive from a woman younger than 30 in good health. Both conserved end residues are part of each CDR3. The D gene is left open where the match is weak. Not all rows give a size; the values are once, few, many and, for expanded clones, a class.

cdr3_aa: CASSRSNYRGPRYEQYF; cdr3_nt: TGTGCCAGTAGTCGATCCAATTACAGGGGGCCCCGCTACGAGCAGTACTTC; v_call: TRBV19; d_call: TRBD1; j_call: TRBJ2-7; clone_size: NA
cdr3_aa: CASSSSGRRTQYF; cdr3_nt: TGTGCCAGCAGCTCGTCCGGCAGGAGGACGCAGTATTTT; v_call: TRBV7-9; d_call: NA; j_call: TRBJ2-3; clone_size: NA
cdr3_aa: CASSSNPLPGQGDEQYF; cdr3_nt: TGTGCCAGCAGCTCCAACCCTCTCCCGGGACAGGGAGACGAGCAGTACTTC; v_call: TRBV11-2; d_call: TRBD1; j_call: TRBJ2-7; clone_size: few
cdr3_aa: CASSFRLAGGIDEQFF; cdr3_nt: TGTGCCAGCAGCTTCAGGCTAGCGGGAGGTATCGATGAGCAGTTCTTC; v_call: TRBV7-9; d_call: TRBD2; j_call: TRBJ2-1; clone_size: few
cdr3_aa: CASSSSPGLANSPLHF; cdr3_nt: TGCGCCAGCAGCTCTAGCCCCGGACTGGCGAATTCACCCCTCCACTTT; v_call: TRBV5-1; d_call: NA; j_call: TRBJ1-6; clone_size: NA
cdr3_aa: CASSAGLVLETQYF; cdr3_nt: TGTGCCAGCAGCGCGGGACTAGTGTTGGAGACCCAGTACTTC; v_call: TRBV5-6; d_call: TRBD2; j_call: TRBJ2-5; clone_size: NA
cdr3_aa: CASQASANTGELFF; cdr3_nt: TGCGCCAGCCAGGCAAGTGCGAACACCGGGGAGCTGTTTTTT; v_call: TRBV5-1; d_call: NA; j_call: TRBJ2-2; clone_size: NA
cdr3_aa: CASRGGLVGANVLTF; cdr3_nt: TGTGCCAGCAGGGGTGGACTAGTGGGGGCCAACGTCCTGACTTTC; v_call: TRBV2; d_call: TRBD2; j_call: TRBJ2-6; clone_size: few
cdr3_aa: CASSLLGQDEQYF; cdr3_nt: TGTGCCAGCAGCCTACTAGGACAGGACGAGCAGTACTTC; v_call: TRBV7-2; d_call: TRBD1; j_call: TRBJ2-7; clone_size: few
cdr3_aa: CAWISRTYEQYF; cdr3_nt: TGTGCCTGGATCTCGAGGACCTACGAGCAGTACTTC; v_call: TRBV30; d_call: NA; j_call: TRBJ2-7; clone_size: NA
cdr3_aa: CAIRAGQTLNTEAFF; cdr3_nt: TGTGCCATCAGAGCGGGACAGACCCTGAACACTGAAGCTTTCTTT; v_call: TRBV10-3; d_call: TRBD1; j_call: TRBJ1-1; clone_size: few
cdr3_aa: CASSAQGPKIGELFF; cdr3_nt: TGTGCCAGCAGCGCACAGGGACCGAAGATCGGGGAGCTGTTTTTT; v_call: TRBV7-2; d_call: NA; j_call: TRBJ2-2; clone_size: NA
cdr3_aa: CASVKGQHTDTQYF; cdr3_nt: TGTGCCAGCGTGAAGGGCCAACACACAGATACGCAGTATTTT; v_call: TRBV11-2; d_call: NA; j_call: TRBJ2-3; clone_size: NA
cdr3_aa: CASKGEGTQYF; cdr3_nt: TGTGCCAGCAAGGGGGAAGGGACCCAGTACTTC; v_call: TRBV27; d_call: NA; j_call: TRBJ2-5; clone_size: NA
cdr3_aa: CSAGSGVSPEAFF; cdr3_nt: TGCAGTGCTGGGTCCGGGGTTAGCCCTGAAGCTTTCTTT; v_call: TRBV20-1; d_call: NA; j_call: TRBJ1-1; clone_size: NA
cdr3_aa: CSAAAGGPRDTQYF; cdr3_nt: TGCAGTGCGGCAGCGGGGGGGCCGAGAGATACGCAGTATTTT; v_call: TRBV20-1; d_call: TRBD2; j_call: TRBJ2-3; clone_size: NA
cdr3_aa: CSAVKVRETQYF; cdr3_nt: TGCAGTGCTGTCAAGGTCCGAGAGACCCAGTACTTC; v_call: TRBV20-1; d_call: NA; j_call: TRBJ2-5; clone_size: few
cdr3_aa: CASSPLPGPSTDTQYF; cdr3_nt: TGTGCCAGCAGCCCCCTTCCGGGACCTAGCACAGATACGCAGTATTTT; v_call: TRBV7-3; d_call: NA; j_call: TRBJ2-3; clone_size: few
cdr3_aa: CSVEGPPQGATEAFF; cdr3_nt: TGCAGCGTTGAAGGGCCGCCGCAGGGCGCCACTGAAGCTTTCTTT; v_call: TRBV29-1; d_call: NA; j_call: TRBJ1-1; clone_size: few
cdr3_aa: CSAWTSGGGRETQYF; cdr3_nt: TGCAGTGCTTGGACTAGCGGGGGGGGCCGGGAGACCCAGTACTTC; v_call: TRBV20-1; d_call: TRBD2; j_call: TRBJ2-5; clone_size: NA
cdr3_aa: CSARDIRRTSGGGNNEQFF; cdr3_nt: TGCAGTGCTAGAGATATCCGCCGTACTAGCGGGGGGGGTAACAATGAGCAGTTCTTC; v_call: TRBV20-1; d_call: TRBD2; j_call: TRBJ2-1; clone_size: many
cdr3_aa: CASSALYSRGELFF; cdr3_nt: TGTGCCAGCAGTGCGCTTTATAGCAGGGGGGAGCTGTTTTTT; v_call: TRBV25-1; d_call: NA; j_call: TRBJ2-2; clone_size: NA
cdr3_aa: CASSLLPGLPQAEETQYF; cdr3_nt: TGTGCCAGCAGCTTACTCCCGGGACTACCTCAAGCGGAAGAGACCCAGTACTTC; v_call: TRBV7-3; d_call: TRBD2; j_call: TRBJ2-5; clone_size: few
cdr3_aa: CASSWGGGPNTGELFF; cdr3_nt: TGTGCCAGCAGCTGGGGCGGGGGCCCGAACACCGGGGAGCTGTTTTTT; v_call: TRBV11-2; d_call: NA; j_call: TRBJ2-2; clone_size: NA
cdr3_aa: CATHFGTGANVLTF; cdr3_nt: TGTGCCACCCACTTCGGGACTGGGGCCAACGTCCTGACTTTC; v_call: TRBV5-6; d_call: NA; j_call: TRBJ2-6; clone_size: NA
cdr3_aa: CASSLIRGKMNTEAFF; cdr3_nt: TGTGCCAGCAGCTTAATTAGGGGGAAGATGAACACTGAAGCTTTCTTT; v_call: TRBV7-2; d_call: NA; j_call: TRBJ1-1; clone_size: NA
cdr3_aa: CASIGTANYGYTF; cdr3_nt: TGTGCCAGCATCGGGACAGCTAACTATGGCTACACCTTC; v_call: TRBV6-6; d_call: TRBD1; j_call: TRBJ1-2; clone_size: few
cdr3_aa: CSVGDREKETQYF; cdr3_nt: TGCAGCGTCGGGGACAGAGAGAAAGAGACCCAGTACTTC; v_call: TRBV29-1; d_call: TRBD1; j_call: TRBJ2-5; clone_size: few
cdr3_aa: CSAPRENGFNEQFF; cdr3_nt: TGCAGTGCTCCGCGGGAGAACGGGTTTAATGAGCAGTTCTTC; v_call: TRBV20-1; d_call: TRBD2; j_call: TRBJ2-1; clone_size: few
cdr3_aa: CARPNRWAPNEQFF; cdr3_nt: TGTGCCAGACCAAACAGGTGGGCCCCCAATGAGCAGTTCTTC; v_call: TRBV10-3; d_call: NA; j_call: TRBJ2-1; clone_size: few
cdr3_aa: CSASAGLGFTEAFF; cdr3_nt: TGCAGTGCTAGTGCCGGCCTGGGTTTCACTGAAGCTTTCTTT; v_call: TRBV20-1; d_call: NA; j_call: TRBJ1-1; clone_size: few
cdr3_aa: CASRELTGGTGELFF; cdr3_nt: TGTGCCAGCAGGGAACTAACAGGAGGAACCGGGGAGCTGTTTTTT; v_call: TRBV2; d_call: NA; j_call: TRBJ2-2; clone_size: few
cdr3_aa: CASSFPLAGGLPDTQYF; cdr3_nt: TGTGCCAGCAGTTTTCCTTTGGCGGGAGGCCTCCCAGATACGCAGTATTTT; v_call: TRBV12-3/TRBV12-4; d_call: TRBD2; j_call: TRBJ2-3; clone_size: NA
cdr3_aa: CASSSGQRYEQYF; cdr3_nt: TGTGCCAGCAGTTCGGGACAGCGCTACGAGCAGTACTTC; v_call: TRBV6-5; d_call: TRBD1; j_call: TRBJ2-7; clone_size: few
cdr3_aa: CATSDSGQGELAGGSGELFF; cdr3_nt: TGTGCCACCAGTGATTCGGGACAAGGAGAACTAGCGGGAGGGTCCGGGGAGCTGTTTTTT; v_call: TRBV24-1; d_call: TRBD2; j_call: TRBJ2-2; clone_size: few
cdr3_aa: CASSLQGRGELFF; cdr3_nt: TGTGCCAGCAGCCTACAGGGGCGCGGGGAGCTGTTTTTT; v_call: TRBV12-3/TRBV12-4; d_call: TRBD1; j_call: TRBJ2-2; clone_size: many
cdr3_aa: CSAVTSGGTSTDTQYF; cdr3_nt: TGCAGTGCTGTAACTAGCGGGGGGACAAGCACAGATACGCAGTATTTT; v_call: TRBV20-1; d_call: TRBD2; j_call: TRBJ2-3; clone_size: few